The clone carrying this T cell receptor beta chain is a singleton in its sample. This specimen comes from a study of blood T cell repertoires in COVID-19. Study-wide context: From the United States, Italy and Spain came samples of acute and convalescent COVID-19. The analysed material was cDNA or gDNA that came from T cells, B-cell-depleted T cells, or PBMCs.

Trimming removed 3 bases from V and 0 bases from J; junction bases left unmatched: 2. CDR3 length equals 16 residues. The germline CDR1 and CDR2 sequences are WNHNN and SYGVQD (reference sequence). Clinical history as reported by participants underpinned cohort assignment. Original analysis: Quantification of nucleated cells was approximated via reference gene primer amplification. TCRdb keeps only in-frame clones here, not all; method: immunoSEQ multiplex PCR. From that table come the V and J calls and clone size; the DNA was used to work out D and trimming. The sample has approximately 310,000 clones; roughly nine tenths are singletons.

The receptor's source is a man aged 60-69 years who had recovered from COVID-19. The rearrangement links TRBV10-1 to TRBJ2-5; 12 bases are a match to TRBD2. Sequenced input: PBMCs or T cells enriched from blood (not recorded which). CDR3 DNA sequence: TGCGCCAGCAGTGAAGGACTAGCGGGGCACCAAGAGACCCAGTACTTC. This translates into CASSEGLAGHQETQYF.